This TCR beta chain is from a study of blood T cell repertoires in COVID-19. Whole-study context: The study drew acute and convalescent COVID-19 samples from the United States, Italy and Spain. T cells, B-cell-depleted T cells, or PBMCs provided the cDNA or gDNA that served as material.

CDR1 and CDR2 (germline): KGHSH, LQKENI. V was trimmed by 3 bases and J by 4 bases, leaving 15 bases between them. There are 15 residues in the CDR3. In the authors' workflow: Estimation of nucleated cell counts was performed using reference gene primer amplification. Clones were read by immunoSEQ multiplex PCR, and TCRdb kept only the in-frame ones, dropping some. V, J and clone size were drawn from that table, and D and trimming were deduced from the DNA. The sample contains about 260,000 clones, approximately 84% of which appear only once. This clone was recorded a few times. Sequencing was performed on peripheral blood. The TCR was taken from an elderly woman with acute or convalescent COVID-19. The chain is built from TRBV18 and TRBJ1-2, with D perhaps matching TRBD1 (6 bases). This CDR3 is CASSPLQGTGYGYTF. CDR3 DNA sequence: TGTGCCAGCTCACCCTTACAGGGTACAGGCTATGGCTACACCTTC.